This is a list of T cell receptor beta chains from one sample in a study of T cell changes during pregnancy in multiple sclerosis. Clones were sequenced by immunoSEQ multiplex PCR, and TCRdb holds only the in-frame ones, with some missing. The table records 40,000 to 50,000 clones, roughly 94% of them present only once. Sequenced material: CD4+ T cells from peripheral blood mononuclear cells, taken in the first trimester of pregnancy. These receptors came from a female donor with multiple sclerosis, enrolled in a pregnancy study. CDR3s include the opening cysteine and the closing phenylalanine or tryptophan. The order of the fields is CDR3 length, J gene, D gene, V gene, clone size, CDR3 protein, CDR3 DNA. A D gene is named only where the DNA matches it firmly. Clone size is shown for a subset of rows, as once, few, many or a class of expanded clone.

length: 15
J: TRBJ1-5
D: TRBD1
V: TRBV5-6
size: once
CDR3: CASSRGQGYNQPQHF
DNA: TGTGCCAGCAGCCGCGGACAGGGCTACAATCAGCCCCAGCATTTT

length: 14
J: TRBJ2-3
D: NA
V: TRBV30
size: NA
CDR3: CALKGVDSTDTQYF
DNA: TGTGCTCTGAAGGGGGTGGACAGCACAGATACGCAGTATTTT

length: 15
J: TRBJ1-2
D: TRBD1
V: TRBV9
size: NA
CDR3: CASSGGQGANYGYTF
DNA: TGTGCCAGCAGCGGAGGACAGGGGGCTAACTATGGCTACACCTTC

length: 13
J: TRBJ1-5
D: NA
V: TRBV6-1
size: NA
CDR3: CASSEAPRQPQHF
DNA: TGTGCCAGCAGTGAAGCGCCGAGGCAGCCCCAGCATTTT

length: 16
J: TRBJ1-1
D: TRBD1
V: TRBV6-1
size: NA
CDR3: CASSEKQGLTNTEAFF
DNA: TGTGCCAGCAGTGAGAAACAGGGGTTAACGAACACTGAAGCTTTCTTT

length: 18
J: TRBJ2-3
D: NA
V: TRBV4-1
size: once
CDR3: CASSQVSGTSMSTDTQYF
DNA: TGCGCCAGCAGCCAAGTTTCCGGGACTTCCATGTCCACAGATACGCAGTATTTT

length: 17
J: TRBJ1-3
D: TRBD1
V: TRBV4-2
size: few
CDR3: CASSQDLGQGSGNTIYF
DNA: TGTGCCAGCAGCCAAGACCTTGGACAGGGGTCTGGAAACACCATATATTTT

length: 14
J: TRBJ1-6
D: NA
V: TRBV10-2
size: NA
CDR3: CASTGIPENSPLHF
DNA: TGCGCCAGCACGGGAATTCCAGAAAATTCACCCCTCCACTTT

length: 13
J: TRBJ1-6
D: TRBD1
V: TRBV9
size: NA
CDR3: CASSGQGGSPLHF
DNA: TGTGCCAGCAGCGGACAGGGGGGTTCACCCCTCCACTTT

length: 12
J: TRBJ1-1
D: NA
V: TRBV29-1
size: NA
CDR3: CSRQGPGTEAFF
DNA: TGCAGTCGTCAGGGTCCTGGCACTGAAGCTTTCTTT

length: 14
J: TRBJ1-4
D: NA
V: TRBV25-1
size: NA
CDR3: CASSEVGVNEKLFF
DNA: TGTGCCAGCAGTGAAGTAGGGGTTAATGAAAAACTGTTTTTT

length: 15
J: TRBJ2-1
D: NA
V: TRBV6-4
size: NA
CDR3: CASSEGAGLGDEQFF
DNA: TGTGCCAGCAGTGAGGGAGCCGGACTTGGCGATGAGCAGTTCTTC

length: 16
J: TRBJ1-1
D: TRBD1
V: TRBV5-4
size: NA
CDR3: CASSYDRAGMNTEAFF
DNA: TGTGCCAGCAGTTATGACAGGGCGGGGATGAACACTGAAGCTTTCTTT

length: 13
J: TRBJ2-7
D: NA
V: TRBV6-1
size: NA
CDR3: CASSLEGLNEQYF
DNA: TGTGCCAGCAGCTTGGAGGGCCTCAACGAGCAGTACTTC

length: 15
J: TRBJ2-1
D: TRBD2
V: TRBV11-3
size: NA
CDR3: CASSPGTRTYNEQFF
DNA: TGTGCCAGCAGCCCCGGGACTAGAACCTACAATGAGCAGTTCTTC

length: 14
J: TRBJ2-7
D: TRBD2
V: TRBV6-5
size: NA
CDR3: CASSYGASGWEQYF
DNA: TGTGCCAGCAGTTACGGGGCTAGCGGGTGGGAGCAGTACTTC

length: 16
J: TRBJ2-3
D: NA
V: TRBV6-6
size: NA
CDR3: CASSYSSGRPTDTQYF
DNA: TGTGCCAGCAGTTACTCGTCTGGGAGACCCACAGATACGCAGTATTTT

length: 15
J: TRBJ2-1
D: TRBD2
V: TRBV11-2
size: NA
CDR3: CASSSGAGGYNEQFF
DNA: TGTGCCAGCAGCTCTGGTGCGGGGGGGTACAATGAGCAGTTCTTC

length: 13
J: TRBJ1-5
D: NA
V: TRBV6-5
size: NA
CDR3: CASSWGRDQPQHF
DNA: TGTGCCAGCAGTTGGGGGCGAGATCAGCCCCAGCATTTT

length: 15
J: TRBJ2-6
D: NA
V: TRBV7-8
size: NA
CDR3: CASSGRDSGANVLTF
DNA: TGTGCCAGCAGCGGACGGGACTCTGGGGCCAACGTCCTGACTTTC

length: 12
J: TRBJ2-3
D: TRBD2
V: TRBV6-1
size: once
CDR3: CASSLAGSTQYF
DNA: TGTGCCAGCAGCCTAGCGGGGAGTACGCAGTATTTT

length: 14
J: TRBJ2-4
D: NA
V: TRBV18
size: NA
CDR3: CASSPGLAKNIQYF
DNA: TGTGCCAGCTCACCTGGGCTAGCCAAAAACATTCAGTACTTC

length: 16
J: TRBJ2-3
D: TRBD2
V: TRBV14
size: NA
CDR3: CASSSLRTSGTDTQYF
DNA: TGTGCCAGCAGCTCTTTGCGGACTAGCGGCACAGATACGCAGTATTTT

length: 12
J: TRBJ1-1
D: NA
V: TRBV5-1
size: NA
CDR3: CASSSPGGEAFF
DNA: TGCGCCAGCAGCTCGCCAGGCGGGGAAGCTTTCTTT

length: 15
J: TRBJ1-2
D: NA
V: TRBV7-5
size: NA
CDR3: CARSIPPTGLSGYTF
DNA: TGTGCCAGAAGCATCCCCCCGACAGGGCTGAGTGGCTACACCTTC

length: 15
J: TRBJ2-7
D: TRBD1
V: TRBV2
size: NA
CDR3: CASSTGTGISYEQYF
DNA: TGTGCCAGCAGTACCGGGACAGGCATCTCCTACGAGCAGTACTTC

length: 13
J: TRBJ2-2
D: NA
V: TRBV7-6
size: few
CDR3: CASSLSGTGELFF
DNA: TGTGCCAGCAGCTTATCCGGGACCGGGGAGCTGTTTTTT

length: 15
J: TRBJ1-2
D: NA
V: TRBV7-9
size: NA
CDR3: CASSLDELANYGYTF
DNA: TGTGCCAGCAGCTTAGACGAGTTAGCTAACTATGGCTACACCTTC

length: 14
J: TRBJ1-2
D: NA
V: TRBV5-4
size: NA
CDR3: CASSDHRTNYGYTF
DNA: TGTGCCAGCAGCGATCACAGGACTAACTATGGCTACACCTTC

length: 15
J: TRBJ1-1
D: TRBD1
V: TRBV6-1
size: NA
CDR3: CASSLLGTGGTEAFF
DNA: TGTGCCAGCAGCCTCCTTGGCACAGGGGGGACTGAAGCTTTCTTT

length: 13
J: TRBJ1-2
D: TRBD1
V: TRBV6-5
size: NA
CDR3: CATGGSSGYGYTF
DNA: TGTGCTACAGGGGGCAGTTCAGGCTATGGCTACACCTTC

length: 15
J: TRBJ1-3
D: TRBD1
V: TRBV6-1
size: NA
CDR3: CASSRTGTGGNTIYF
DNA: TGTGCCAGCAGTAGGACAGGGACGGGTGGAAACACCATATATTTT

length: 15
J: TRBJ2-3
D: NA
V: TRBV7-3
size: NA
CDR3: CASGERGASTDTQYF
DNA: TGTGCCAGTGGAGAACGGGGGGCAAGCACAGATACGCAGTATTTT

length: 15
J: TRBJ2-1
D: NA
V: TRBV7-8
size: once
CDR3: CASSLTPSSYNEQFF
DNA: TGTGCCAGCAGCCTTACGCCGAGCTCCTACAATGAGCAGTTCTTC

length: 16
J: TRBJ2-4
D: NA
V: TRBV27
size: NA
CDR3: CASSDLGRDPKNIQYF
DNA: TGTGCCAGCAGCGATTTAGGCAGGGATCCCAAAAACATTCAGTACTTC

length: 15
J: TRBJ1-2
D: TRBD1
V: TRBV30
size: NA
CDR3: CAWSGTGTASYGYTF
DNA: TGTGCCTGGAGTGGAACCGGGACAGCTAGTTATGGCTACACCTTC

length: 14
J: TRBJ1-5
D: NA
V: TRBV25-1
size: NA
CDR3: CASSGDSSNQPQHF
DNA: TGTGCCAGCAGTGGTGACAGTAGCAATCAGCCCCAGCATTTT

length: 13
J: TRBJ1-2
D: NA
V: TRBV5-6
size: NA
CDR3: CASILRAHYGYTF
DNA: TGTGCCAGCATCCTCAGGGCTCACTATGGCTACACCTTC

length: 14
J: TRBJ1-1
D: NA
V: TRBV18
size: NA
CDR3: CASSPGQRNTEAFF
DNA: TGTGCCAGCTCACCGGGACAAAGGAACACTGAAGCTTTCTTT

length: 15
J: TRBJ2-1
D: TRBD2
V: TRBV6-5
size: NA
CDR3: CASSLRGGPYNEQFF
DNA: TGTGCCAGCAGCCTGCGGGGGGGCCCTTATAATGAGCAGTTCTTC

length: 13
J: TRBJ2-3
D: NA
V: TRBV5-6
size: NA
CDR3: CASSLQGPDTQYF
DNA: TGTGCCAGCAGCTTACAGGGCCCAGATACGCAGTATTTT

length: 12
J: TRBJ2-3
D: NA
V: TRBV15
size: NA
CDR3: CATSSLYATQYF
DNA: TGTGCCACCAGCAGCCTCTATGCTACGCAGTATTTT